These T cell receptor beta chains were read from a single sample in a study of T cells in Graves' hyperthyroidism and ophthalmopathy. From the multiplex PCR reads, TCRdb called clonotypes with MiXCR, one entry per CDR3 protein. Of 370,000 or so distinct CDR3 sequences in the sample, about 13% were seen once. Material for sequencing was blood. These receptors were collected from a man younger than 45 with Graves' hyperthyroidism that later progressed to Graves' ophthalmopathy. Each CDR3 is given with its conserved first and last residue. Each record gives: V gene, D gene, CDR3 protein. A D gene is named only where the DNA matches it firmly.

>TRBV18|.
CASSLSFVSTDTQYF
>TRBV7-9|.
CASSLLSGPLGSDTQYF
>TRBV12-5|TRBD1
CASGSSAIWDRANTEAFF
>TRBV19|.
CASSIDPWRLAYEQYF
>TRBV11-3|.
CASSPDRAGADEQFF
>TRBV10-2|.
CASSENHEQYF
>TRBV6-2/TRBV6-3|TRBD1
CASRRQGSNTEAFF
>TRBV25-1|.
CASSDQTGPLTDTQYF
>TRBV6-5|.
CASSYSIGGIAFF
>TRBV7-8|.
CASSIRRENTEAFF
>TRBV7-9|TRBD1
CASSAGTGDNQPQHF
>TRBV27|.
CASSLDRTTVELFF
>TRBV6-1|.
CASRGRENQPQHF
>TRBV5-1|TRBD1
CASSTGQGVNEQFF
>TRBV4-1|TRBD1
CASSLRTGGSEQYF